These 29 T cell receptor beta chains were all obtained from the same sample, sequenced in a study of T-cell reconstitution after alpha-beta-depleted transplantation in children. Unique molecular identifiers were built into the TCRbeta library. TCRdb re-derived calls from the PCR reads in MiXCR, one entry per CDR3 protein. The data contain some 440,000 distinct CDR3 sequences, 15% to 20% of them singletons. The source was PBMCs, mostly from graft donor cells, collected 360 days after TCRalphabeta/CD19-depleted stem cell transplant. These receptors all come from a boy under three years old who had a stem cell transplant for Wiskott-Aldrich syndrome, so the T cells may come from the graft donor.

This clonotype was observed a few times. This chain uses TRBV5-6 with TRBJ2-3; 14 bases match TRBD2. CDR1 is SGHDT and CDR2 is YYEEEE in the germline V gene. V shed 6 bases and J 2 bases; nucleotides not matched to a gene: 5. This CDR3 region has 16 residues. The CDR3 nucleotides read TGTGCCAGCACCTGGGGACTAGCGGGAGCCACAGATACGCAGTATTTT. Its protein is CASTWGLAGATDTQYF.

This clonotype was seen only a few times. The chain carries TRBV10-3 and TRBJ1-1; no reliable D call. Germline V gives CDR1 ENHRY, CDR2 SYGVKD. Trimming took off 0 bases at V and 7 bases at J, with 6 bases between the two ends. The CDR3 consists of 12 residues. CDR3 loop: CAISESDIEAFF. The CDR3 region has the DNA TGTGCCATCAGTGAGTCCGATATTGAAGCTTTCTTT.

This clonotype was observed a handful of times. This chain joins TRBV20-1 and TRBJ2-1; D may match TRBD1 or TRBD2 (5 bases each). The CDR3 covers 15 residues. Germline V gene data show CDR1 as DFQATT and CDR2 as SNEGSKA (reference sequence). V lost 0 bases to trimming and J lost 7 bases, with 16 bases between them. CDR3 coding DNA: TGCAGTGCTAGAGAATCAATTGGGGGTCGTAATGAGCAGTTCTTC. This sequence encodes CSARESIGGRNEQFF.

This clonotype was counted only a few times. The chain has TRBV6-2 or TRBV6-3 and TRBJ2-2; D is possibly TRBD1 or TRBD2 (5 bases each). CDR1 and CDR2 from the germline V gene are MNHEY and SVGEGT. The CDR3 consists of 14 residues. V lost 0 bases to trimming and J lost 7 bases, with 9 bases between them. The CDR3 region is CASSYSWGFGELFF. Here the CDR3 DNA reads TGTGCCAGCAGTTACTCCTGGGGGTTCGGGGAGCTGTTTTTT.

The rearrangement joins TRBV14 to TRBJ2-2, with no clear D. CDR1 and CDR2 from the germline V gene are SGHDN and FVKESK. Deletions cut 4 bases from V and 3 bases from J, with 9 bases between. The CDR3 extends over 14 amino acids. The CDR3 DNA sequence: TGTGCCAGCAGCCCCGCGTGGCACACCGGGGAGCTGTTTTTT. It is translated as CASSPAWHTGELFF.

This clonotype was seen a few times. The chain employs TRBV11-1 and TRBJ2-1; D is possibly TRBD1 (6 bases). CDR3 length: 19 amino acids. V was cut by 6 bases and J by 0 bases, with 24 bases left in between. In germline, CDR1 is SGHAT, CDR2 FQDESV (reference sequence). The CDR3 DNA follows: TGTGCCAGCAGAGAACCGAGGACAGCGAAAGAGAGCTCCTACAATGAGCAGTTCTTC. Residues: CASREPRTAKESSYNEQFF.

A few counts support this clonotype. The chain is built from TRBV7-9 and TRBJ2-7, with 10 bases fitting TRBD1. Germline V gene lookup returns CDR1 SEHNR and CDR2 FQNEAQ (reference sequence). There are 15 residues in the CDR3. The junction had 6 bases not matched to a gene; V was cut back by 4 bases and J by 3 bases. CDR3 protein: CASSSYRDRGYEQYF. DNA for the CDR3: TGTGCCAGCAGCTCATACCGGGACAGGGGCTACGAGCAGTACTTC.

This rearrangement joins TRBV6-1 to TRBJ2-3; TRBD2 matches at 10 bases. The CDR3 consists of 14 residues. V was pared by 5 bases and J by 5 bases, with 4 bases of the junction left unmatched. The germline gives CDR1 MNHNS, CDR2 SASEGT. CDR3 sequence: CASSRIAGGDTQYF. CDR3 in DNA: TGTGCCAGCAGTAGAATAGCGGGAGGAGATACGCAGTATTTT.

There are a few counts of this clonotype. The J gene is TRBJ2-2, the V gene TRBV5-1; D might be TRBD1 (6 bases). V lost 5 bases and J lost 1, with 9 bases in between. Germline loops: CDR1 SGHRS, CDR2 YFSETQ. The CDR3 is 14 amino acids. The CDR3: CASSARGNTGELFF. CDR3 sequence (DNA): TGCGCCAGCAGTGCCAGGGGGAACACCGGGGAGCTGTTTTTT.

In its sample, this clonotype was seen a few times. V gene TRBV24-1 combines with J gene TRBJ1-5, with D perhaps matching TRBD1 (6 bases). Looked up from germline, CDR1 is KGHDR and CDR2 is SFDVKD. This CDR3 comprises 13 residues. The V and J ends lost 10 bases and 3 bases respectively, with 12 bases between them. The CDR3 loop reads CATQQGFNQPQHF. As DNA, the CDR3 is TGTGCCACTCAACAGGGTTTCAATCAGCCCCAGCATTTT.

This clonotype appeared a few times. The chain links TRBV18 to TRBJ2-7; D not resolved. Germline values: CDR1 KGHSH, CDR2 LQKENI. The CDR3 spans 13 residues. Trimming left V 3 bases short and J 0 bases short, with 6 bases between. The CDR3 spells CASSPSTSYEQYF. In nucleotides, the CDR3 is TGTGCCAGCTCACCTAGTACCTCCTACGAGCAGTACTTC.

The chain links TRBV4-3 to TRBJ2-1; D is unresolved. The germline V gene encodes CDR1 LGHNA and CDR2 YSLEER. The V end lost 0 bases, the J end lost 0 bases, and 12 bases lay between the germline ends. CDR3 length: 17 residues. CDR3 nucleotides: TGCGCCAGCAGCCAAGAAACCAGCAGCTACTCCTACAATGAGCAGTTCTTC. It specifies CASSQETSSYSYNEQFF.

The rearrangement links TRBV6-1 to TRBJ2-7; no clear D gene. The V gene's germline CDR1 is MNHNS and CDR2 SASEGT. The V gene lost 7 bases and the J gene lost 0 bases, with 13 bases spanning the gap. There are 14 residues in the CDR3. The CDR3 here is CASNRVGYSYEQYF. The CDR3 DNA sequence: TGTGCCAGCAATCGGGTGGGCTACTCCTACGAGCAGTACTTC.

In the case of this clonotype: The junction shows a germline mismatch at one end, possibly a read error. The chain combines TRBV5-1 with TRBJ2-5; D call uncertain. Germline CDR1 is SGHRS and CDR2 is YFSETQ. This CDR3 is 13 amino acids long. This chain's CDR3 is CASSLGLQEAQYF. In nucleotides, the CDR3 is TGCGCCAGCAGCTTGGGACTCCAAGAGGCCCAGTACTTC.

The sample holds a few counts of this clonotype. The chain is built from TRBV29-1 and TRBJ1-2; D remains ambiguous. Trimming shortened V by 4 bases and J by 6 bases, and 9 bases separated the two germline ends. The CDR3 is made up of 11 amino acids. Germline CDR1 reads SQVTM; CDR2 reads ANQGSEA. Here the CDR3 reads CSVAKSNGYTF. The CDR3 DNA follows: TGCAGCGTTGCCAAATCCAATGGCTACACCTTC.

The chain recombines TRBV10-3 with TRBJ2-1, with D unresolved. V was clipped by 6 bases and J by 2 bases, with 11 bases between them. Germline CDR1 reads ENHRY; CDR2 reads SYGVKD. The CDR3 has 14 amino acids. CDR3 coding DNA: TGTGCCATCAGCCCAAAGGCACCCTACAATGAGCAGTTCTTC. Translation: CAISPKAPYNEQFF.

This clonotype was observed a few times. V usage is TRBV29-1 and J usage is TRBJ2-3, with 7 nucleotides matching TRBD1. The J segment lost 0 bases and the V segment lost 3 bases, leaving 3 bases of the junction unmatched. Germline loops: CDR1 SQVTM, CDR2 ANQGSEA. There are 14 residues in the CDR3. CDR3 in DNA: TGCAGCGTTGACCGGACAGGAAGCACAGATACGCAGTATTTT. Translated: CSVDRTGSTDTQYF.

CDR3 DNA sequence: TGTGCCAGCAGCCGGACAGGGGAGGGAAACATTCAGTACTTC. Amino acid sequence: CASSRTGEGNIQYF. J is TRBJ2-4 and V is TRBV7-2, with 9 bases identical to TRBD1. The CDR3 length is 14 residues. The V gene's germline CDR1 is SGHTA and CDR2 FQGNSA. The trim removed 5 bases at V and 6 bases at J, leaving 5 bases unmatched.

The chain links TRBV11-2 to TRBJ2-3, with TRBD1 matching over 7 bases. The CDR3 sequence is 16 residues long. Germline V lookup: CDR1 SGHAT, CDR2 FQNNGV. V was clipped by 3 bases and J by 4 bases; unmatched bases: 10. As DNA, the CDR3 is TGTGCCAGCAGCTTCCTAGGGGCAGGGGGTCCAGATACGCAGTATTTT. Protein product: CASSFLGAGGPDTQYF. Full variable domain (remainder filled in from reference TRBV11-2 and TRBJ2-3): EAGVAQSPRYKIIEKRQSVAFWCNPISGHATLYWYQQILGQGPKLLIQFQNNGVVDDSQLPKDRFSAERLKGVDSTLKIQPAKLEDSAVYLCASSFLGAGGPDTQYFGPGTRLTVL.

The genes are TRBV12-3 or TRBV12-4 and TRBJ1-1; D unclear. V dropped 5 bases and J dropped 0 bases, with 10 bases sitting between them. CDR3 length: 14 amino acids. CDR3 DNA: TGTGCCAGCAGTAAGGATCCCATGAACACTGAAGCTTTCTTT. Translation gives CASSKDPMNTEAFF.

This clonotype was seen only a few times. The rearrangement uses TRBV27 and TRBJ1-6; D gene unclear. Germline CDR1 and CDR2: MNHEY and SMNVEV (reference sequence). The CDR3 runs 14 residues. Trimming shortened V by 2 bases and J by 4 bases, and 6 bases separated the two germline ends. The CDR3 nucleotides are TGTGCCAGCAGTTTAATCAGATATAATTCACCCCTCCACTTT. The encoded protein is CASSLIRYNSPLHF.

This clonotype was seen a handful of times. The CDR3 loop reads CASSPTSSGGELFF. In DNA form, the CDR3 reads TGTGCCAGCAGCCCCACTAGCTCTGGCGGGGAGCTGTTTTTT. The chain combines TRBV11-2 with TRBJ2-2; D might be TRBD2 (6 bases). Trimming removed 5 bases from V and 7 bases from J, with 14 bases in between. The CDR3 extends over 14 amino acids. Germline-derived CDR1 and CDR2 are SGHAT and FQNNGV.

There are a few counts of this clonotype. V usage is TRBV9 and J usage is TRBJ2-7; D gene uncertain. The CDR3 has 13 amino acids. The germline V and J ends were trimmed by 0 bases and 4 bases, with 8 bases remaining between them. CDR1 is SGDLS and CDR2 is YYNGEE in the germline V gene. The CDR3 loop is CASSVAAEYEQYF. The CDR3 coding sequence is TGTGCCAGCAGCGTAGCAGCAGAGTACGAGCAGTACTTC.

This clonotype was observed a few times. J is TRBJ2-1 and V is TRBV14; perhaps TRBD2 as D (5 bases). Trimming shortened V by 5 bases and J by 4 bases, and 15 bases separated the two germline ends. This CDR3 is built from 15 residues. CDR1 is SGHDN and CDR2 is FVKESK in the germline V gene. The CDR3 reads CASSKMTKPYNEQFF. For the CDR3, the DNA is TGTGCCAGCAGCAAGATGACTAAGCCTTACAATGAGCAGTTCTTC.

This clonotype was observed a single time. The chain joins TRBV4-1 to TRBJ1-3, with D possibly being TRBD1 (6 bases). The CDR3 is 18 residues long. CDR1 and CDR2 from the germline V gene are MGHRA and YSYEKL. V was shortened by 4 bases and J by 0 bases, with 19 bases between the two germline ends. The CDR3 coding sequence is TGCGCCAGCAGCCCCATGGGGGGCAGGACCTACTCTGGAAACACCATATATTTT. Translated, it gives CASSPMGGRTYSGNTIYF.

This clonotype was seen only a few times. V is TRBV5-1 and J is TRBJ2-5, with 9 bases matching TRBD2. CDR1 is SGHRS, CDR2 YFSETQ, per germline. Trimming removed 4 bases from V and 5 bases from J; junction bases left unmatched: 6. This CDR3 is 14 amino acids long. The CDR3 DNA reads TGCGCCAGCAGCCGGCGGGGGGGCCTGGAGACCCAGTACTTC. Translation gives CASSRRGGLETQYF. Combining the CDR3 with reference TRBV5-1 and TRBJ2-5 gives the whole variable domain KAGVTQTPRYLIKTRGQQVTLSCSPISGHRSVSWYQQTPGQGLQFLFEYFSETQRNKGNFPGRFSGRQFSNSRSEMNVSTLELGDSALYLCASSRRGGLETQYFGPGTRLLVL.

This clonotype was observed a handful of times. The chain is built from TRBV7-2 and TRBJ2-3, with D tentatively TRBD2 (5 bases). V shed 3 bases and J shed 2 bases, with 9 bases lying between them. The germline V gene encodes CDR1 SGHTA and CDR2 FQGNSA. The CDR3 runs to 14 residues. The CDR3 bases are TGTGCCAGCAGCTTTGACGGGAACACAGATACGCAGTATTTT. Its protein is CASSFDGNTDTQYF. Full variable domain (missing parts from reference TRBV7-2 and TRBJ2-3): GAGVSQSPSNKVTEKGKDVELRCDPISGHTALYWYRQSLGQGLEFLIYFQGNSAPDKSGLPSDRFSAERTGGSVSTLTIQRTQQEDSAVYLCASSFDGNTDTQYFGPGTRLTVL.

The V call is TRBV28, the J call TRBJ1-2; TRBD1 matches 10 bases. CDR3 size: 17 residues. Looked up from germline, CDR1 is MDHEN and CDR2 is SYDVKM. J lost 1 base, V lost 5 bases, and 10 bases had no gene match. This CDR3 reads CASSPVDRGNYNYGYTF. The CDR3 nucleotides are TGTGCCAGCAGTCCCGTGGACAGGGGGAACTATAACTATGGCTACACCTTC.

This clonotype has a count of ten or more. This sequence joins TRBV2 and TRBJ2-1, with 7 nucleotides matching TRBD1. In germline, CDR1 is SNHLY, CDR2 FYNNEI. The CDR3 totals 18 residues. V was pared by 3 bases and J by 7 bases, with 18 bases of the junction left unmatched. The CDR3 sequence is CASSDPRDRLYLKNEQFF. As DNA, the CDR3 is TGTGCCAGCAGTGACCCCCGGGACAGACTATACTTAAAAAATGAGCAGTTCTTC.